This TCR beta chain comes out of a study of PD-L1 blockade in urothelial cancer. Study-level points and caveats: More expansion of tumor-associated blood clones, seen at 3 weeks, marked durable-benefit patients.

Sequencing used immunoSEQ multiplex PCR; TCRdb keeps in-frame clones, though not all of them. The sample lists more than 80,000 clones; 82% were seen once. Worth noting for this clone: Its antigen is unidentified.

Trimming took 6 bases from V and 9 from J, leaving 12 bases between them. This CDR3 contains 13 residues. V is TRBV23-1 and J is TRBJ1-6; tentatively, D is TRBD1 (6 bases). TRBV23-1 is classed as an ORF, of uncertain function. This material consisted of PBMCs, taken around atezolizumab (anti-PD-L1) treatment. The TCR originated in a man aged 65 to 85 with urothelial cancer. This chain's CDR3 is CASSRQAPSPLHF. CDR3 in DNA: TGCGCCAGCAGCCGACAGGCACCTTCACCCCTCCACTTT.